The clone carrying this T cell receptor (beta chain) was detected a few times. Compared with germline, one end of the junction differs, possibly owing to a read error. TCRdb itself ran the multiplex PCR reads through MiXCR, one entry per CDR3 protein. Among over 200,000 distinct CDR3 sequences listed, 32% were seen once. Germline V gene sequence: CDR1 SGHRS, CDR2 YFSETQ. The CDR3 extends over 14 amino acids. This entry comes from a study of breast tumors, draining lymph nodes, adjacent tissues. Samples came from axillary lymph nodes draining the breast cancer. The source of this sequence is a female donor with breast cancer. Some clones in this sample may be carry-over from other donors' samples. The source material was axillary lymph node tissue. V gene TRBV5-1 combines with J gene TRBJ2-5; D perhaps matches TRBD2 (6 bases). CDR3 in DNA: TGCGCCAGCAGCCCAGCTAGCGCCCAAGACACCCAGTACTTC. It specifies CASSPASAQDTQYF.